This T cell receptor (beta chain) was sequenced in a study of response to subunit inactivated influenza vaccine. Notes on the study in general: Few new T cells, the authors suggested, are recruited by each seasonal influenza vaccination.

A word on this clonotype: Its antigen is unidentified.

V dropped 1 base and J dropped 0 bases, with 7 bases sitting between them. This CDR3 has 15 amino acids. CDR1 and CDR2 from the germline V gene are SGHTA and FQGNSA. TCRdb re-analysed the RT-PCR reads in MiXCR, keeping a single row per CDR3 protein. The sample records about 300,000 distinct CDR3 sequences, about a fifth being singletons. The material sequenced was PBMCs from blood, taken about 20 months after vaccination. The genes are TRBV7-2 and TRBJ1-3; D uncertain. This clonotype was obtained from a man between 50 and 75 years old who received an inactivated influenza vaccine. This CDR3 is CASSLVGLSGNTIYF. The CDR3 region has the DNA TGTGCCAGCAGCTTAGTAGGGCTCTCTGGAAACACCATATATTTT.